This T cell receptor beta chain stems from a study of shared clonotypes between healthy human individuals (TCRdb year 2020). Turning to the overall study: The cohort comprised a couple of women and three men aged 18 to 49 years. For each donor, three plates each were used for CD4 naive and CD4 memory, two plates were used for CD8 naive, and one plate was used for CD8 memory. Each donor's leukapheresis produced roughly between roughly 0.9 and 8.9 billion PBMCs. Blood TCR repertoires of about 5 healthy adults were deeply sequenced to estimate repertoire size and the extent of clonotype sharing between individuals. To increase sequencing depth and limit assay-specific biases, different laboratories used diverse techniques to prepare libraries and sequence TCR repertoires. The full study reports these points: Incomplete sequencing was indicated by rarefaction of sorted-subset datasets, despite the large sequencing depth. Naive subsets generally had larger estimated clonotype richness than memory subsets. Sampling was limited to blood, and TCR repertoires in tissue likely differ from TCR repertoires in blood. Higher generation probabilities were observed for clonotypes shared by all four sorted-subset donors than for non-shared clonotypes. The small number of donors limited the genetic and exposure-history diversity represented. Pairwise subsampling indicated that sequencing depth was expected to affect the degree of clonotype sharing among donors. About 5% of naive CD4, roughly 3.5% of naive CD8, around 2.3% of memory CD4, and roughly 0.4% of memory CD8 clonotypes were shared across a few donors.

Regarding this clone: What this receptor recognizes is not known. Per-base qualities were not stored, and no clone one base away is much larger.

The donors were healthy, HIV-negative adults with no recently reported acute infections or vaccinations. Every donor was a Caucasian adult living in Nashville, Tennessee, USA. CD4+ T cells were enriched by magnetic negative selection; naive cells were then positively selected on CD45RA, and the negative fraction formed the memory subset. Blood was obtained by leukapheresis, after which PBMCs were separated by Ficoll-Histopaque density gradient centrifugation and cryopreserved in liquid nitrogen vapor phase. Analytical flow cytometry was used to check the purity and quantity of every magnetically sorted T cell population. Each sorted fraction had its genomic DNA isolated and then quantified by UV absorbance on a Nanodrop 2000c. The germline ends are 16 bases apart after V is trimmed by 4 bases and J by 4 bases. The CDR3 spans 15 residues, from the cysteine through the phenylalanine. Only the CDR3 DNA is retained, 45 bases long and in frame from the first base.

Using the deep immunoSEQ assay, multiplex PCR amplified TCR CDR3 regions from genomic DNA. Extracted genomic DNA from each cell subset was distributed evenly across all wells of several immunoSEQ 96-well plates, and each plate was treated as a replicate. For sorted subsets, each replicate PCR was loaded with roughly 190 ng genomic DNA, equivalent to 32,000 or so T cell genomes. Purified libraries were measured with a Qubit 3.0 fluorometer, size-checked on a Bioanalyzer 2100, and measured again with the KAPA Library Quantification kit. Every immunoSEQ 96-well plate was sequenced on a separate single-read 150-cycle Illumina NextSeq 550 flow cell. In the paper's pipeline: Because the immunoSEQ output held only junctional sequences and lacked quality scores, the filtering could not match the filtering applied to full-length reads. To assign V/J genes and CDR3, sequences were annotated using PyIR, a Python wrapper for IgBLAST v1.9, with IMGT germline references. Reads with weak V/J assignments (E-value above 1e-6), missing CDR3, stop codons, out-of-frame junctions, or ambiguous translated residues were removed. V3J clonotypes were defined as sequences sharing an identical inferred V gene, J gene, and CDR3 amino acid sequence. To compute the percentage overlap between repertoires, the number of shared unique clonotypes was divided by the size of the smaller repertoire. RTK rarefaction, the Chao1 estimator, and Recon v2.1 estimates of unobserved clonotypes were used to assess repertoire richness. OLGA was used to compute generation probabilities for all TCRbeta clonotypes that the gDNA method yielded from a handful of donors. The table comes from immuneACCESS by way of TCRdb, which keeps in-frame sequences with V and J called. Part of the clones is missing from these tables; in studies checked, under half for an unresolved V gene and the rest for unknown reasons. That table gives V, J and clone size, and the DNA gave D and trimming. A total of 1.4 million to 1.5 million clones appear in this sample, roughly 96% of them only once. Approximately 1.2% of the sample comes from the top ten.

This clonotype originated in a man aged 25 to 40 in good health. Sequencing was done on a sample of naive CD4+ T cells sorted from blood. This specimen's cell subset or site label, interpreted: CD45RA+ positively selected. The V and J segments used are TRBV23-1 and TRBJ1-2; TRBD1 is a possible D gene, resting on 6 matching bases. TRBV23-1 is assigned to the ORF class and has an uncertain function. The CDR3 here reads CASSPPGASGYGYTF. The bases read TGCGCCAGCAGTCCGCCGGGGGCGTCTGGCTATGGCTACACCTTC.